This TCR beta chain was recorded in a study of CD8+CD57+ T cells in acquired aplastic anemia. Overall study: Sorted CD4+ and CD8+ cells yielded DNA averaging around 3.2 ug.

CDR3 and TCR beta VDJ profiling relied on genomic DNA as the template. TCRdb called the reads again in MiXCR, with one record for every CDR3 protein. The sample contains approximately 300,000 distinct CDR3 sequences, under 60% of which appear only once. This CDR3 is built from 15 residues. Deletions cut 1 base from V and 6 bases from J, with 17 bases between. CDR1 and CDR2 (germline): SGDLS, YYNGEE. Sequencing involved patients with CD8+CD57+ cell expansion previously shown by flow cytometry. The material sequenced was sorted CD4+, CD8+, or CD8+CD57+ T cells (not recorded which) from PBMCs. This chain links TRBV9 with TRBJ2-7, with D perhaps given as TRBD1 or TRBD2 (5 bases each). The sequence was collected from a human donor with aplastic anemia. The CDR3 region is CASSVTSSWGSEQYF. The CDR3 DNA sequence: TGTGCCAGCAGCGTAACGTCTAGCTGGGGCTCCGAGCAGTACTTC.